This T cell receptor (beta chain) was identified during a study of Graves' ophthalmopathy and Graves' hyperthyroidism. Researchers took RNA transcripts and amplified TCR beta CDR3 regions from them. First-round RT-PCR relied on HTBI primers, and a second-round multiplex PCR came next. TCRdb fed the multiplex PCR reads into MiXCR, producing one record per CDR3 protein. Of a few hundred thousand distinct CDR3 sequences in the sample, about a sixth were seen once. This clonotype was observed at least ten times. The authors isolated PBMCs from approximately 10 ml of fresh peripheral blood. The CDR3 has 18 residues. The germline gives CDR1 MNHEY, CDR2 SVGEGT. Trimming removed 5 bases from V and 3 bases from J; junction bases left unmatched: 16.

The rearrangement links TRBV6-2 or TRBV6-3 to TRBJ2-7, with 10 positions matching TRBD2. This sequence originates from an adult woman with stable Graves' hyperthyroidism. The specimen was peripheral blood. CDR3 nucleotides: TGTGCCAGCAGTCACCCCCCCCTAGCGGGAGTTACTAGCTACGAGCAGTACTTC. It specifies CASSHPPLAGVTSYEQYF.